These 7 T cell receptor beta chains were all obtained from the same sample, sequenced in a study of read filtering for tumor transcriptome and immune sequencing. This library used approximately 370 ng RNA and molecular barcoded adaptors spanning alpha/delta and beta/gamma chains. TCRdb re-called the reads with MiXCR, one entry per CDR3 protein. The repertoire consists of around 50,000 distinct CDR3 sequences, with around an eighth occurring once and the leading ten covering 16%. The sequenced sample consisted of a population of CD138-negative cells sorted from bone marrow. The source is a donor aged 40 or older with multiple myeloma.

In this sample, this clonotype turned up many times. CDR3 bases: TGTGCCAGCTCAGCTCTCAATCAGCCCCAGCATTTT. Translating it yields CASSALNQPQHF. J is TRBJ1-5 and V is TRBV18; D is undetermined. Germline V CDR1 and CDR2: KGHSH, LQKENI. The V gene lost 5 bases and the J gene lost 3 bases, with 5 bases spanning the gap. The CDR3 has 12 residues.

This clonotype was counted many times. The chain links TRBV5-1 to TRBJ1-4, with a possible D match to TRBD1 (5 bases). This CDR3 has 14 amino acids. The V gene lost 5 bases and the J gene lost 7 bases, with 15 bases spanning the gap. Germline values: CDR1 SGHRS, CDR2 YFSETQ. CDR3 protein: CASSQDTHGEKLFF. The CDR3 region has the DNA TGCGCCAGCAGTCAGGACACCCACGGTGAAAAACTGTTTTTT.

This clonotype was counted at least ten times. The chain uses TRBV29-1 and TRBJ1-1; tentative D call: TRBD1 (5 bases). V was trimmed by 6 bases and J by 6 bases, leaving 20 bases between them. Per germline, CDR1 SQVTM and CDR2 ANQGSEA. There are 14 residues in the CDR3. The CDR3, as DNA: TGCAGCGTCAGGATTCAGGGAGAAGGCGCTGAAGCTTTCTTT. Translation: CSVRIQGEGAEAFF.

This clonotype has a single count. A much bigger clone sits one base away, suggesting this may be a read error. The CDR3 end shows no conserved phenylalanine or tryptophan, and so a read error is likely. The chain is built from TRBV6-5 and TRBJ2-7; D gene uncertain. This CDR3 has 11 residues. Germline loops: CDR1 MNHEY, CDR2 SVGAGI. Trimming cost V 7 bases and J 6 bases, with 10 bases left between them. Here the CDR3 reads CASTVGLEQYS. CDR3 sequence (DNA): TGTGCCAGCACCGTAGGGCTCGAGCAGTACTCC.

This clonotype has at least ten counts. The V gene is TRBV28, the J gene TRBJ1-4; D ambiguous. This CDR3 is 11 amino acids long. Looked up from germline, CDR1 is MDHEN and CDR2 is SYDVKM. Trimming stripped 7 bases from V and 7 bases from J, with 7 bases between. The CDR3 loop reads CASTHREKLFF. The CDR3 DNA reads TGTGCCAGCACCCACCGTGAAAAACTGTTTTTT.

This clonotype was counted between two and nine times. This may stem from a read error, because a much larger clone lies one nucleotide away. V and J are TRBV23-1 and TRBJ2-1; D gene ambiguous. TRBV23-1 has ORF status, its function being uncertain. This CDR3 has 10 residues. CDR3 coding DNA: TGCGCCAGCAGTCACAATGGGCAGTTCTTC. As protein: CASSHNGQFF.

This chain joins TRBV5-6 and TRBJ1-5; D remains ambiguous. Germline V gene lookup returns CDR1 SGHDT and CDR2 YYEEEE. The V gene lost 0 bases and the J gene lost 1 base, with 8 bases spanning the gap. The CDR3 runs 15 residues. Here the CDR3 DNA reads TGTGCCAGCAGCTTGGTGATGGAGAGCAATCAGCCCCAGCATTTT. It yields the protein CASSLVMESNQPQHF.